A selection of T cell receptor beta chains follows, all from one sample in a study of blood T cell repertoires in COVID-19. Data came from immunoSEQ multiplex PCR; TCRdb stores just in-frame clones and leaves some out. The sample has about 58,000 clones, 70% to 90% seen once; the top ten hold about 8%. The sample comprised peripheral blood. Every receptor here comes from a woman aged 70-85 years with active COVID-19. CDR3s include the opening cysteine and the closing phenylalanine or tryptophan. Fields, in order: V gene, J gene, CDR3 protein.

v_gene: TRBV30; j_gene: TRBJ2-1; CDR3aa: CAWSPRLGEQFF
v_gene: TRBV27; j_gene: TRBJ2-1; CDR3aa: CASSLLLAGAGNEQFF
v_gene: TRBV23-1; j_gene: TRBJ2-7; CDR3aa: CASSQNGGRGEQYF
v_gene: TRBV5-6; j_gene: TRBJ1-2; CDR3aa: CASSRDRVARGYTF
v_gene: TRBV28; j_gene: TRBJ1-1; CDR3aa: CASSRTGMGTEAFF
v_gene: TRBV20-1; j_gene: TRBJ2-2; CDR3aa: CSASRIQGKASGELFF
v_gene: TRBV7-3; j_gene: TRBJ2-3; CDR3aa: CASSLGLAGAPTDTQYF
v_gene: TRBV28; j_gene: TRBJ2-1; CDR3aa: CASSASGGTYNEQFF
v_gene: TRBV24-1; j_gene: TRBJ1-1; CDR3aa: CATSDTGQGNTEAFF
v_gene: TRBV7-9; j_gene: TRBJ2-7; CDR3aa: CASSLTGFYEQYF
v_gene: TRBV3-1/TRBV3-2; j_gene: TRBJ1-6; CDR3aa: CASSPKTRGYNSPLHF
v_gene: TRBV5-1; j_gene: TRBJ2-1; CDR3aa: CASSLTRSLAAGGNEQFF
v_gene: TRBV4-1; j_gene: TRBJ1-5; CDR3aa: CASSLQTGGWQPQHF
v_gene: TRBV2; j_gene: TRBJ2-5; CDR3aa: CASNPGTSGIGETQYF
v_gene: TRBV7-2; j_gene: TRBJ1-2; CDR3aa: CASSLGTPAYGYTF
v_gene: TRBV6-4; j_gene: TRBJ1-1; CDR3aa: CASSVVTTGLLNTEAFF
v_gene: TRBV6-6; j_gene: TRBJ1-1; CDR3aa: CASSPGQGNTEAFF
v_gene: TRBV4-1; j_gene: TRBJ2-2; CDR3aa: CASSQASRGPTGELFF
v_gene: TRBV7-6; j_gene: TRBJ1-2; CDR3aa: CASSLVAGNGYTF
v_gene: TRBV28; j_gene: TRBJ2-2; CDR3aa: CASSPSGTEHRELFF
v_gene: TRBV5-6; j_gene: TRBJ1-2; CDR3aa: CASSLGDRGPLNYGYTF
v_gene: TRBV7-9; j_gene: TRBJ1-2; CDR3aa: CASSPLYASYTF
v_gene: TRBV4-1; j_gene: TRBJ2-1; CDR3aa: CASSQTRIEQFF
v_gene: TRBV6-2/TRBV6-3; j_gene: TRBJ2-7; CDR3aa: CASSYAPYEQYF
v_gene: TRBV28; j_gene: TRBJ2-5; CDR3aa: CASSVYRDQETQYF
v_gene: TRBV2; j_gene: TRBJ2-3; CDR3aa: CASRRTSGRTDTQYF
v_gene: TRBV3-1/TRBV3-2; j_gene: TRBJ2-2; CDR3aa: CASSRGSGKTGELFF
v_gene: TRBV6-5; j_gene: TRBJ2-2; CDR3aa: CASGTASGTGELFF
v_gene: TRBV7-6; j_gene: TRBJ2-5; CDR3aa: CASSLAYSKETQYF
v_gene: TRBV25-1; j_gene: TRBJ1-1; CDR3aa: CASSEYVSGQGAFF
v_gene: TRBV7-3; j_gene: TRBJ2-3; CDR3aa: CASSLDSSNTDTQYF
v_gene: TRBV30; j_gene: TRBJ1-2; CDR3aa: CAWSAHGGQGYTF
v_gene: TRBV19; j_gene: TRBJ2-3; CDR3aa: CASSIGEQALTDTQYF
v_gene: TRBV11-2; j_gene: TRBJ2-7; CDR3aa: CASRRSGSAYEQYF
v_gene: TRBV11-1; j_gene: TRBJ2-1; CDR3aa: CASSGVLIAGVRQFF
v_gene: TRBV6-1; j_gene: TRBJ2-4; CDR3aa: CASSEAGLALRNIQYF
v_gene: TRBV2; j_gene: TRBJ2-2; CDR3aa: CASSVLAANTGELFF
v_gene: TRBV2; j_gene: TRBJ2-4; CDR3aa: CASSESPTGDLAKNIQYF
v_gene: TRBV29-1; j_gene: TRBJ2-5; CDR3aa: CSVERGLAGGQETQYF
v_gene: TRBV25-1; j_gene: TRBJ1-2; CDR3aa: CASSGTLGVYGYTF
v_gene: TRBV10-3; j_gene: TRBJ2-3; CDR3aa: CAIRGPYLYTDTQYF
v_gene: TRBV10-1; j_gene: TRBJ2-3; CDR3aa: CASSESLGGDTQYF
v_gene: TRBV6-5; j_gene: TRBJ2-1; CDR3aa: CASSSGLAGAVGEQFF
v_gene: TRBV30; j_gene: TRBJ1-1; CDR3aa: CAWNRGNTEAFF
v_gene: TRBV5-6; j_gene: TRBJ1-2; CDR3aa: CASSLAMAGGGYGYTF
v_gene: TRBV3-1/TRBV3-2; j_gene: TRBJ2-5; CDR3aa: CASSHRGREQETQYF
v_gene: TRBV24-1; j_gene: TRBJ1-2; CDR3aa: CATSGGVTGYTF
v_gene: TRBV5-1; j_gene: TRBJ1-4; CDR3aa: CASSSGLINEKLFF
v_gene: TRBV11-2; j_gene: TRBJ2-1; CDR3aa: CASSQQLAGVEQFF
v_gene: TRBV9; j_gene: TRBJ2-5; CDR3aa: CASSDSPSGGGETQYF
v_gene: TRBV19; j_gene: TRBJ1-2; CDR3aa: CASSLGQGLLYGYTF
v_gene: TRBV24-1; j_gene: TRBJ2-2; CDR3aa: CATSDYLGRQGSAGELFF